These T cell receptor beta chains were read from a single sample in a study of shared clonotypes between healthy human individuals. This table comes from immunoSEQ multiplex PCR, and its TCRdb copy is limited to in-frame clones, with some not included. The repertoire holds approximately 980,000 clones, with approximately 80% as singletons. Specimen: memory CD4+ T cells sorted from blood. These receptors all stem from a man younger than 35 in good health. CDR3s include the opening cysteine and the closing phenylalanine or tryptophan. A D gene is named only where the DNA matches it firmly. Some rows mark clone size as missing; the rest say once, few, many or name a class of expanded clone.

clone_size	j_call	d_call	v_call	cdr3_nt	cdr3_aa
.	TRBJ2-2	.	TRBV11-2	TGTGCCAGCAGCTTAGGGAGGGACAGACTCTTGCACACCGGGGAGCTGTTTTTT	CASSLGRDRLLHTGELFF
few	TRBJ1-5	TRBD1	TRBV28	TGTGCCAGTAGACAGGGGTCCCGTTGGGGCAATCAGCCCCAGCATTTT	CASRQGSRWGNQPQHF
.	TRBJ1-3	.	TRBV6-1	TGTGCCAGCAGTGAAGGAATCTACTCTGGAAACACCATATATTTT	CASSEGIYSGNTIYF
.	TRBJ2-3	.	TRBV11-2	TGTGCCAGCAGCTTAAGGGCCAGGCCCTCTAGCACAGATACGCAGTATTTT	CASSLRARPSSTDTQYF
.	TRBJ2-2	TRBD1	TRBV27	TGTGCCAGCAGTACAGGGGTGCGATCCACCGGGGAGCTGTTTTTT	CASSTGVRSTGELFF
.	TRBJ1-6	.	TRBV5-1	TGCGCCAGCAGCACAGACATTAATTCACCCCTCCACTTT	CASSTDINSPLHF
.	TRBJ2-7	.	TRBV20-1	TGCAGTGCCTGGACAGTTGAGCAGTACTTC	CSAWTVEQYF
.	TRBJ2-7	TRBD1	TRBV14	TGTGCCAGCAGCCTGTACCGGGACAGGGGATCCTACGAGCAGTACTTC	CASSLYRDRGSYEQYF
few	TRBJ2-5	.	TRBV5-6	TGTGCCAGCAGCTTGGTCGAGTTGGAGACCCAGTACTTC	CASSLVELETQYF
.	TRBJ2-5	.	TRBV5-5	TGTGCCAGCAGCTTGGGCTTCACTAGTATCGGGACCCAGTACTTC	CASSLGFTSIGTQYF
.	TRBJ2-5	.	TRBV18	TGTGCCAGCTCACCACCGGGTTCCCAAGAGACCCAGTACTTC	CASSPPGSQETQYF
.	TRBJ2-3	.	TRBV18	TGTGCCAGCTCACTAAGGGACCGCGACTTTAACACAGATACGCAGTATTTT	CASSLRDRDFNTDTQYF
few	TRBJ2-1	.	TRBV7-7	TGTGCTAGCAGCCCGTTCCGGACTGACAATGAGCAGTTCTTC	CASSPFRTDNEQFF
.	TRBJ2-7	.	TRBV10-3	TGTGCCATCAGTGGGGCGGAGCAGGGCCACGAGCAGTACTTC	CAISGAEQGHEQYF
once	TRBJ1-5	.	TRBV27	TGTGCCAGCAGAGCGCTCCGGGACATTGATAATCAGCCCCAGCATTTT	CASRALRDIDNQPQHF
.	TRBJ1-2	.	TRBV18	TGTGCCAGCTCATCAAACGGCTATGGCTACACCTTC	CASSSNGYGYTF
.	TRBJ1-2	.	TRBV7-2	TGTGCCAGCAGCTTAGCAGGGATTTATGGCTACACCTTC	CASSLAGIYGYTF
.	TRBJ1-6	.	TRBV6-5	TGTGCCAGCAGTTATACCCAGAGCTCCTATAATTCACCCCTCCACTTT	CASSYTQSSYNSPLHF
many	TRBJ2-7	TRBD1	TRBV11-2	TGTGCCAGCAGCTCACTTCAGGGGGCCAACGAGCAGTACTTC	CASSSLQGANEQYF
.	TRBJ2-7	TRBD2	TRBV5-5	TGTGCCAGCAGCTTACTGGTGCTAGCGGGAAGAAGCTCCTACGAGCAGTACTTC	CASSLLVLAGRSSYEQYF
once	TRBJ2-3	.	TRBV6-4	TGTGCCAGCAGAAGGGACGGGAGCACAGATACGCAGTATTTT	CASRRDGSTDTQYF
many	TRBJ2-2	TRBD1	TRBV30	TGTGCCTGGGCACCCTGGGACAGGCGACGGGAGCTGTTTTTT	CAWAPWDRRRELFF
.	TRBJ2-2	.	TRBV5-1	TGCGCCAGCAGCTTGCAGGGGATCGGGGAGCTGTTTTTT	CASSLQGIGELFF
.	TRBJ1-1	.	TRBV28	TGTGCCAGCAGTCTAACAGGGTTATCTGAAGCTTTCTTT	CASSLTGLSEAFF
few	TRBJ2-7	TRBD1	TRBV11-2	TGTGCCAGCAGCTTAGGCACAGGGGCTGGCGAGCAGTACTTC	CASSLGTGAGEQYF
.	TRBJ2-5	.	TRBV30	TGTGCCTGGACCCCGGTGCAAGAGACCCAGTACTTC	CAWTPVQETQYF
.	TRBJ1-1	TRBD1	TRBV2	TGTGCCGGACAGGGGGCCCACACTGAAGCTTTCTTT	CAGQGAHTEAFF
.	TRBJ1-5	.	TRBV28	TGTGCCAGCCGAGGCCGGGGCAATCAGCCCCAGCATTTT	CASRGRGNQPQHF
many	TRBJ2-3	.	TRBV4-3	TGCGCCAGCAGCCAACAGGGGCAGGGAACAGATACGCAGTATTTT	CASSQQGQGTDTQYF
.	TRBJ2-5	TRBD2	TRBV7-9	TGTGCCAGCAGCCCGGGACTAAGGGAAGAGACCCAGTACTTC	CASSPGLREETQYF
.	TRBJ2-7	TRBD2	TRBV5-5	TGTGCCAGCAGCTTAGAAAGCGGGAGCTCCTACGAGCAGTACTTC	CASSLESGSSYEQYF
.	TRBJ2-7	TRBD2	TRBV19	TGTGCCAGTAGTTTCAGAAGCGGGAACTACGAGCAGTACTTC	CASSFRSGNYEQYF
.	TRBJ1-6	TRBD1	TRBV19	TGTGCCAGTAGTATGGGACAGTATAATTCACCCCTCCACTTT	CASSMGQYNSPLHF
.	TRBJ1-5	TRBD1	TRBV7-2	TGTGCCAGCAGCCTATCAGGGGGTCGTAGCAATCAGCCCCAGCATTTT	CASSLSGGRSNQPQHF
few	TRBJ1-3	.	TRBV6-6	TGTGCCAGCAGTCCGGGACGGAATTCTGGAAACACCATATATTTT	CASSPGRNSGNTIYF
.	TRBJ2-5	.	TRBV27	TGTGCCAGCAGTTTATCGATAGCCGGGCAAGAGACCCAGTACTTC	CASSLSIAGQETQYF
.	TRBJ2-2	TRBD1	TRBV4-3	TGCGCCAGCCGACAGGGCTGGAGCACCGGGGAGCTGTTTTTT	CASRQGWSTGELFF
.	TRBJ1-4	.	TRBV2	TGTGCCAGCAGCGCGGGACTTCAACTTAATGAAAAACTGTTTTTT	CASSAGLQLNEKLFF
.	TRBJ2-4	.	TRBV5-4	TGTGCCAGCAGCTTGAGCCCCACGGACATTCAGTACTTC	CASSLSPTDIQYF
.	TRBJ1-1	.	TRBV11-2	TGTGCCAGCAGCTTAGGGCCAGGGAGGGCTTTCTTT	CASSLGPGRAFF
.	TRBJ2-7	.	TRBV7-2	TGTGCCAGCAGCTCGGGGAACGAGCAGTACTTC	CASSSGNEQYF
.	TRBJ1-5	TRBD1	TRBV4-1	TGCGCCAGCAGCCAAGGGCAGGGGGCCCAGCCCCAGCATTTT	CASSQGQGAQPQHF
.	TRBJ2-6	TRBD1	TRBV19	TGTGCCAGTAGCGACAGGGGTGGGGCCAACGTCCTGACTTTC	CASSDRGGANVLTF
.	TRBJ1-2	.	TRBV5-4	TGTGCCAGCAGCGTCGACGGAAACTATGGCTACACCTTC	CASSVDGNYGYTF
.	TRBJ2-5	.	TRBV6-6	TGTGCCGGCAGTTACTCTTTCGGACAAGAGACCCAGTACTTC	CAGSYSFGQETQYF
.	TRBJ2-7	TRBD2	TRBV5-1	TGCGCCAGCAGCTTGGCTGCCGGGGGGACCGAGCAGTACTTC	CASSLAAGGTEQYF
.	TRBJ1-2	.	TRBV19	TGTGCCAGTAGCCGGGGGGGAAGTAACTATGGCTACACCTTC	CASSRGGSNYGYTF
few	TRBJ2-1	.	TRBV6-4	TGTGCCAGCAGTGACTCGAACGGGCTACGGCAGTTCTTC	CASSDSNGLRQFF
.	TRBJ2-7	.	TRBV11-2	TGTGCCAGCAGCTTAGATGGGGCGACCTACGAGCAGTACTTC	CASSLDGATYEQYF
many	TRBJ1-2	.	TRBV6-5	TGTTCCCGTGGGGGGCAGGGTCATGGCTACACCTTC	CSRGGQGHGYTF
.	TRBJ2-3	TRBD1	TRBV5-6	TGTGCCAGCAGCTTGGCCAGTGTTACAGGGGGCAGGGATACGCAGTATTTT	CASSLASVTGGRDTQYF
.	TRBJ1-6	.	TRBV27	TGTGCCAGCAGTTTAGGCCGCGGGGTCGGGTGGTCACCCCTCCACTTT	CASSLGRGVGWSPLHF